Below are 7 T cell receptor beta chains sequenced from a single sample in a study of blood T cell repertoires in COVID-19. Generated by immunoSEQ multiplex PCR, the TCRdb table keeps only in-frame clones and is missing some. The table shows 240,000 or so clones, with roughly 90% occurring only once. Sequenced: PBMCs or T cells enriched from blood (not recorded which). Receptors originate from a man aged 40-49 years who had recovered from COVID-19.

The chain's CDR3 is CPRQPQHF. The DNA for the CDR3 is TGTCCGCGGCAGCCCCAGCATTTT. The V gene is TRBV6-4, the J gene TRBJ1-5; D gene unclear. CDR3 length equals 8 residues. CDR1 and CDR2 (germline): MRHNA, SNTAGT.

Only one count was recorded for this clone. This sequence joins TRBV19 and TRBJ2-6; 7 bases agree with TRBD1. The CDR3 totals 17 residues. Losses at the gene ends were 5 bases for V and 1 base for J; bases not matched to a gene: 8. Germline assignment: CDR1 LNHDA and CDR2 SQIVND (reference sequence). DNA of the CDR3: TGTGCCAGTAGTCAAACAGGGGCTGGGTCTGGGGCCAACGTCCTGACTTTC. Its translation is CASSQTGAGSGANVLTF.

V and J are TRBV21-1 and TRBJ2-7; the DNA was not compared with TRBD1, the D call given in the table. TRBV21-1 is a documented pseudogene. The CDR3 contains 18 residues. The CDR3 coding sequence is TGTGCCAGCAGCAAATTTGCGGGCAGGGGGCCGACCTCCTACGAGCAGTACTTC. Translated, it gives CASSKFAGRGPTSYEQYF.

The chain couples TRBV2 to TRBJ2-3, with 11 bases matching TRBD2. The V segment lost 4 bases and the J segment 3 bases; nucleotides outside the gene matches: 6. The CDR3 loop spans 16 amino acids. Germline loops: CDR1 SNHLY, CDR2 FYNNEI. Here the CDR3 reads CASSGLRLAGTDTQYF. CDR3 sequence (DNA): TGTGCCAGCAGTGGTTTACGACTAGCGGGAACAGATACGCAGTATTTT. The full variable domain, with the rest looked up from reference TRBV2 and TRBJ2-3, is EPEVTQTPSHQVTQMGQEVILRCVPISNHLYFYWYRQILGQKVEFLVSFYNNEISEKSEIFDDQFSVERPDGSNFTLKIRSTKLEDSAMYFCASSGLRLAGTDTQYFGPGTRLTVL.

This rearrangement joins TRBV7-8 to TRBJ2-5; 7 bases match TRBD1. V shed 5 bases, J shed 2 bases, and the junction held 8 bases outside the gene matches. Looked up from germline, CDR1 is SGHVS and CDR2 is FQNEAQ. The CDR3 contains 15 residues. Written as DNA, the CDR3 is TGTGCCAGCAGCAGGGGACAGCTATTACAAGAGACCCAGTACTTC. Translating gives CASSRGQLLQETQYF.

The V and J genes are TRBV4-2 and TRBJ2-3; no firm D call. There are 13 residues in the CDR3. Trimming pared 1 base from V and 8 bases from J, leaving 10 bases between. The germline CDR1 and CDR2 sequences are LGHNA and YNFKEQ. For the CDR3, the DNA is TGTGCCAGCAGCCAAGGATCGCCGGGTACGCAGTATTTT. Amino acids: CASSQGSPGTQYF.

The V call is TRBV6-2 or TRBV6-3, the J call TRBJ1-2, with no clear D. CDR3 size: 15 residues. CDR1 is MNHEY, CDR2 SVGEGT, per germline. Deletions cut 0 bases from V and 1 base from J, with 9 bases between. The CDR3 here is CASSYSEAVNYGYTF. In DNA form, the CDR3 reads TGTGCCAGCAGTTACTCAGAAGCTGTTAACTATGGCTACACCTTC.